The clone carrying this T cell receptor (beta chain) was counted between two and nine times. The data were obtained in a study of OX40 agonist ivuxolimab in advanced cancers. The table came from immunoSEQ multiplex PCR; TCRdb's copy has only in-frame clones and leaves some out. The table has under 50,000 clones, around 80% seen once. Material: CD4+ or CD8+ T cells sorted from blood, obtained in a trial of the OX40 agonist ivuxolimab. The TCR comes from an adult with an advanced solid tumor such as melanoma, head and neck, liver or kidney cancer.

CDR3 residues: CASSLIAGPNTEAFF. CDR3 DNA sequence: TGTGCCAGCAGCTTAATCGCAGGGCCAAACACTGAAGCTTTCTTT. The rearrangement uses TRBV7-3 and TRBJ1-1, with a possible D match to TRBD1 (5 bases). Trimming shortened V by 1 base and J by 2 bases, and 11 bases separated the two germline ends. Looked up from germline, CDR1 is SGHTA and CDR2 is FQGTGA. This CDR3 region has 15 residues.